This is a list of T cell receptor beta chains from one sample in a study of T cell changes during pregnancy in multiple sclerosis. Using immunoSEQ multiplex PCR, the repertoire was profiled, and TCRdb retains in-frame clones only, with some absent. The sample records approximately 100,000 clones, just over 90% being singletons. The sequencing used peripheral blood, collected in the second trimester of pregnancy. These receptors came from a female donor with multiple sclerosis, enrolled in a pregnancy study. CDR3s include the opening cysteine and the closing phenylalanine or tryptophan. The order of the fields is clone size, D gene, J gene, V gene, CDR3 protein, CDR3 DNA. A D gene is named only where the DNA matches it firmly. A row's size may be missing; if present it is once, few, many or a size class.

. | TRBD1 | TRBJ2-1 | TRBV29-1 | CSVRIRDRGGEQFF | TGCAGCGTTCGGATCCGGGACAGGGGCGGTGAGCAGTTCTTC
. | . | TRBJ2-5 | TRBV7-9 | CASSSGQSQETQYF | TGTGCCAGCAGCTCAGGACAGTCCCAAGAGACCCAGTACTTC
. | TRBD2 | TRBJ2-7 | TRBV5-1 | CASRRLAEQSYEQYF | TGCGCCAGCAGAAGGCTAGCGGAGCAGTCCTACGAGCAGTACTTC
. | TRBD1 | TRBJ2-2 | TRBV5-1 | CASRSTGLNTGELFF | TGCGCCAGCAGGTCGACAGGGTTGAACACCGGGGAGCTGTTTTTT
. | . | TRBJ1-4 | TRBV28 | CASSPPNSATNEKLFF | TGTGCCAGCAGTCCCCCCAACTCTGCAACTAATGAAAAACTGTTTTTT
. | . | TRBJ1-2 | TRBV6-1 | CASRAGAGGYTF | TGTGCCAGCAGGGCAGGGGCAGGTGGCTACACCTTC
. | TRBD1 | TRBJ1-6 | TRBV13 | CASSSRGQGRSPLHF | TGTGCCAGCAGCTCTCGAGGACAGGGTAGGTCACCCCTCCACTTT
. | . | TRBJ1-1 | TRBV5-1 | CASSREGGLAFF | TGCGCCAGCAGCCGTGAGGGGGGGCTAGCTTTCTTT
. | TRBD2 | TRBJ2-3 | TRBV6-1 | CASRLAGGPDTQYF | TGTGCCAGCAGGCTAGCGGGAGGGCCAGATACGCAGTATTTT
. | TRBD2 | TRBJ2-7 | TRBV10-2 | CASSELAGGYEQYF | TGCGCCAGCAGTGAACTAGCGGGAGGGTACGAGCAGTACTTC
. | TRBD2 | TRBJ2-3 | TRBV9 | CASSATGLAGGPNTQYF | TGTGCCAGCAGCGCGACCGGACTAGCGGGGGGGCCAAATACGCAGTATTTT
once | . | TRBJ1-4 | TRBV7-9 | CASSLLDSGKKLFF | TGTGCCAGCAGCCTCTTAGATTCAGGGAAAAAACTGTTTTTT
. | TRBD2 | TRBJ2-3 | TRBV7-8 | CASRRTSGNTDTQYF | TGTGCCAGCAGGCGGACTAGCGGGAACACAGATACGCAGTATTTT
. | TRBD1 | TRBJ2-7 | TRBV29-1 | CSVAGRTGAHEQYF | TGCAGCGTTGCGGGGAGGACAGGGGCCCACGAGCAGTACTTC
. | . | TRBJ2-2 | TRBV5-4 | CASRSTATTGELFF | TGTGCCAGCAGGTCGACAGCCACAACCGGGGAGCTGTTTTTT
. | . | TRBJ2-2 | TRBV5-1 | CASSLVQTNTGELFF | TGCGCCAGCAGCTTGGTGCAGACGAACACCGGGGAGCTGTTTTTT
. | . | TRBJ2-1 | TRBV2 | CASARLSSYNEQFF | TGTGCCAGCGCCCGACTCAGCTCCTACAATGAGCAGTTCTTC
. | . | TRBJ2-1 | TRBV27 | CASSLGGDEQFF | TGTGCCAGCAGTTTGGGGGGAGATGAGCAGTTCTTC
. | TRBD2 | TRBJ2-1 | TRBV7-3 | CASSSPGGVNNEQFF | TGTGCCAGCAGCTCGCCGGGGGGAGTCAACAATGAGCAGTTCTTC
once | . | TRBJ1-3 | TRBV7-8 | CASSIRPGGNAARNTIYF | TGTGCCAGCAGCATACGGCCGGGGGGGAACGCGGCGCGAAACACCATATATTTT
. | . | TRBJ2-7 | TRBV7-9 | CASSLGSSSYEQYF | TGTGCCAGCAGCTTAGGTTCCAGCTCCTACGAGCAGTACTTC
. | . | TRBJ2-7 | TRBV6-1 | CASSEIGGARAYEQYF | TGTGCCAGCAGTGAAATAGGTGGAGCGCGGGCCTACGAGCAGTACTTC
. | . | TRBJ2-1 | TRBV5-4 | CASSLKRELPNEQFF | TGTGCCAGCAGCTTGAAGAGGGAGTTGCCCAATGAGCAGTTCTTC
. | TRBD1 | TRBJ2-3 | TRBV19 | CASSPNRGDTDTQYF | TGTGCCAGTAGTCCAAACAGGGGAGACACAGATACGCAGTATTTT
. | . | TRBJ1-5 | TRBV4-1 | CASSQEGAVVANQPQHF | TGCGCCAGCAGCCAAGAAGGGGCGGTTGTTGCCAATCAGCCCCAGCATTTT
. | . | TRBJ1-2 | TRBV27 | CASSLSEGSSYTF | TGTGCCAGCAGTTTATCGGAGGGCTCGAGCTACACCTTC
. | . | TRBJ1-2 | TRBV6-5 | CASSYSTGPFGYGYTF | TGTGCCAGCAGTTACTCTACAGGGCCGTTCGGCTATGGCTACACCTTC
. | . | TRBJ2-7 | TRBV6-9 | CASSCLQAPPYEQYF | TGTGCCAGCAGTTGCCTACAGGCTCCCCCCTACGAGCAGTACTTC
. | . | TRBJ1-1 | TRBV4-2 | CASSQDSGPAGTEAFF | TGTGCCAGCAGCCAAGATTCCGGCCCAGCGGGCACTGAAGCTTTCTTT
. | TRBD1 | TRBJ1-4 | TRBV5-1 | CASSTTGQGDEKLFF | TGCGCCAGCAGCACAACGGGACAGGGGGATGAAAAACTGTTTTTT
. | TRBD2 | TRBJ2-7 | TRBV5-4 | CASSLELAGGRKYF | TGTGCCAGCAGCTTGGAACTAGCGGGGGGGCGGAAGTACTTC